What follows describes a single TCR beta chain. Its specific antigen is unknown. No base-level quality is on record; no much larger clone is a single base apart. The immunoSEQ assay at survey resolution was applied to genomic DNA for sequencing of TCRbeta rearrangements. On the authors' methods: In the TCR sequencing data, the lowest productive clonotype frequency that could be detected was 2.59 x 10-5. Analyses included only productive TCRbeta rearrangements, meaning complete and in-frame sequences. The clonality of each sample was calculated as Simpson clonality in the immunoSEQ Analyzer version 3.0. Clones were categorized by frequency as very rare, small, medium, large (1-20%) or hyperexpanded (>20%). Generation probabilities were estimated with OLGA 1.2.3, V-gene circos plots were made with VDJtools, specificities were searched in VDJdb, and CDR3 motifs were identified with GLIPH. Not all clones reach the TCRdb copy of this immuneACCESS table, which keeps in-frame sequences only. Checked studies attribute under half of the gap to unresolved V genes and leave the rest unexplained. D and trimming were read from the DNA, whereas the V and J calls and clone size are those reported in that table. Within this sample are tens of thousands of clones, with approximately 80% of them counted one time only. The leading ten clones occupy less than 0.35% of the sample.

These data come from a study of STAT5B mutations in CD4+ large granular lymphocyte leukemia (dated by TCRdb to between 2021 and 2024). Study-wide context: Among the healthy controls, the CDR3 'QG' motif was associated with a particular HLA allele. The study compared the TCRbeta repertoires of patients with CD4+ T-cell large granular lymphocyte leukemia against the TCRbeta repertoires of healthy blood donors. Flow cytometry on FACSCanto II or FACSVerse confirmed that purified fractions exceeded 95% purity among lymphocytes. Results the study describes overall, beyond this receptor: The data were not HLA-matched, and the higher clonality in CD4+ T-LGLL than in CD8+ T-LGLL could be due to the relatively small sample size. CD4-sorted patient repertoires appeared more clonal than healthy CD4+ repertoires, and this difference persisted after removing the putative leukemic clones. Main leukemic clonotypes were private to each patient, although roughly 25% of the main leukemic clonotypes were found at low frequency in the non-leukemic repertoires of other patients. Enrichment of TRBV06-family usage was observed among the top patient clones (8/27) relative to healthy controls (2/35).

V is reduced by 6 bases and J by 0 bases, leaving a spacing of 15 bases between them. According to the germline V gene, CDR1 reads KGHSH and CDR2 reads LQKENI. The CDR3 runs 16 residues from the cysteine to the phenylalanine. The only DNA kept is the CDR3, 48 bases in frame from the first base. The healthy control group was made up of roughly 39 blood donors, and the Finnish Red Cross blood service supplied their buffy coats. All TCR-sequenced material derived from peripheral blood: patient blood samples and healthy donor buffy coats. Peripheral blood mononuclear cells were isolated by Ficoll-Hypaque gradient centrifugation. For the healthy controls, CD4+ cells were obtained from buffy coats by magnetic purification. The Gentra Puregene Cell and Tissue kit was used for genomic DNA extraction, and quantification was performed on a Qubit 2.0 fluorometer.

This TCR was sampled from a human donor in good health. The V and J segments used are TRBV18 and TRBJ1-3; tentative D gene TRBD1, with 5 bases matching. Sequencing was performed on CD4+ T cells from blood buffy coats. The nucleotides read TGTGCCAGCTCGCTGGTGGAGGGACGCTCTGGAAACACCATATATTTT. It translates as CASSLVEGRSGNTIYF.